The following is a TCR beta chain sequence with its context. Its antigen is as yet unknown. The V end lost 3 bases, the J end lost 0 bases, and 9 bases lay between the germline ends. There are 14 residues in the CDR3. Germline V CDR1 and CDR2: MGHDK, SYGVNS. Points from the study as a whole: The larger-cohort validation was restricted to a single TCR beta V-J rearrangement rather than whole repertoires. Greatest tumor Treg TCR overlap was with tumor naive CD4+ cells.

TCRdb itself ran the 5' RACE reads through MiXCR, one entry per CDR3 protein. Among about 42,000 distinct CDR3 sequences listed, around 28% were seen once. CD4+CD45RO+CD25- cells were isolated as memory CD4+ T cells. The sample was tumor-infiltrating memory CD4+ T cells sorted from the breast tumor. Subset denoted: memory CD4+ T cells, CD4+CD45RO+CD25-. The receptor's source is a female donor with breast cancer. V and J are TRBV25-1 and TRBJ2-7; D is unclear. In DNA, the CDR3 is TGTGCCAGCAGTGACACCATTAGCTCCTACGAGCAGTACTTC. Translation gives CASSDTISSYEQYF.